This TCR beta chain was found in a study of shared clonotypes between healthy human individuals. Findings and caveats of the study: Deeper or shallower sequencing was expected to change how clonotypes are shared among donors.

The CDR3 runs to 11 residues. Trimming left V 5 bases short and J 11 bases short, with 10 bases between. Germline lookup yields CDR1 SEHNR and CDR2 FQNEAQ (reference sequence). Some clones are missing from TCRdb's copy, which holds only in-frame ones; the method was immunoSEQ multiplex PCR. This sample carries around 700,000 clones, about 74% of them seen once, and the ten largest clones take under 2%. Concerning this clone itself: No antigen is known for it.

What was sequenced was memory CD4+ T cells sorted from blood. Subset described: CD45RA-negative fraction. The rearrangement links TRBV7-9 to TRBJ2-4; D is undetermined. The source is a woman in her twenties or thirties in good health. The CDR3 here is CASSENSFQYF. As DNA, the CDR3 is TGTGCCAGCAGCGAGAACTCCTTTCAGTACTTC.